The clone carrying this T cell receptor (beta chain) was found many times. Trimming removed 3 bases from V and 0 bases from J, with 12 bases in between. In germline, CDR1 is MDHEN, CDR2 SYDVKM. The CDR3 spans 16 residues. This sample is drawn from a study of T cells in Graves' hyperthyroidism and ophthalmopathy. TCR beta CDR3 regions were amplified from RNA. First-round RT-PCR of the TCR CDR3 relied on the HTBI primer set. TCRdb re-analysed the multiplex PCR reads in MiXCR, keeping a single row per CDR3 protein. The repertoire holds about 620,000 distinct CDR3 sequences, with around 15% as singletons. This chain links TRBV28 with TRBJ2-4; no firm D call. The sequence derives from a woman aged 30 to 39 with Graves' hyperthyroidism. Sample: blood. The CDR3 nucleotides read TGTGCCAGCAGTTTTATGGCGACCCTAGCCAAAAACATTCAGTACTTC. This translates into CASSFMATLAKNIQYF.